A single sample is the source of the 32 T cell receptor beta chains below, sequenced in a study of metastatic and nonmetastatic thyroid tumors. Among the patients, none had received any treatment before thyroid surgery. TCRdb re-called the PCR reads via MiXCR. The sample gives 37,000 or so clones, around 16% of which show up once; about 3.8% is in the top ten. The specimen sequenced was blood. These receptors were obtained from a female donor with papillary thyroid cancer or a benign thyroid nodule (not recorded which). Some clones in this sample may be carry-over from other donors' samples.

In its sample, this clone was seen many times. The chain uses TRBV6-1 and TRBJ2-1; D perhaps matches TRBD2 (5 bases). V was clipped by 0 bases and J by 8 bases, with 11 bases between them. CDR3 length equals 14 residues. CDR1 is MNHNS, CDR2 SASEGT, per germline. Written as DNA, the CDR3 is TGTGCCAGCAGTGAAGCTCTAGACGGGGATGAGCAGTTCTTC. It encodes CASSEALDGDEQFF.

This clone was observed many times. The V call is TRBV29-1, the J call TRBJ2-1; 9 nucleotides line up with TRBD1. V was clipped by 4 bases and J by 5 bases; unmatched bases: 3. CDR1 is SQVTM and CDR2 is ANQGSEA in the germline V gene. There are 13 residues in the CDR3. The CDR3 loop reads CSVVDRGNNEQFF. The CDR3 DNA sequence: TGCAGCGTTGTGGACAGGGGTAACAATGAGCAGTTCTTC.

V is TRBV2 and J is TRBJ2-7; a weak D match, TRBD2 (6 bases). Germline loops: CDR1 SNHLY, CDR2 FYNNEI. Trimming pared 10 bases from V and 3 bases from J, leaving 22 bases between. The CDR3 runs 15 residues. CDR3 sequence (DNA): TGTGCCATCCGTGGGTGGACACTGGAGGGCTACGAGCAGTACTTC. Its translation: CAIRGWTLEGYEQYF. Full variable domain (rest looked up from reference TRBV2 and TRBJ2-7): EPEVTQTPSHQVTQMGQEVILRCVPISNHLYFYWYRQILGQKVEFLVSFYNNEISEKSEIFDDQFSVERPDGSNFTLKIRSTKLEDSAMYFCAIRGWTLEGYEQYFGPGTRLTVT.

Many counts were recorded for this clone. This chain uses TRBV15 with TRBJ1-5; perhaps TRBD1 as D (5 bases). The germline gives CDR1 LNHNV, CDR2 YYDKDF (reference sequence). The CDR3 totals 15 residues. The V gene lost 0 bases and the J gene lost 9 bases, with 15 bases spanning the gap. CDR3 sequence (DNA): TGTGCCACCAGCAGAGATAGGGACCCCGGGTGGCCCCAGCATTTT. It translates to CATSRDRDPGWPQHF. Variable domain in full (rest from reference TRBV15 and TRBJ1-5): DAMVIQNPRYQVTQFGKPVTLSCSQTLNHNVMYWYQQKSSQAPKLLFHYYDKDFNNEADTPDNFQSRRPNTSFCFLDIRSPGLGDTAMYLCATSRDRDPGWPQHFGDGTRLSIL.

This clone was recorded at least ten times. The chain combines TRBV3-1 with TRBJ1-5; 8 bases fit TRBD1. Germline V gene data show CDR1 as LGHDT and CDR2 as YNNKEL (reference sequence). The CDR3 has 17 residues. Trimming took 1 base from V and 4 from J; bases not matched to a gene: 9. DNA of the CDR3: TGTGCCAGCAGCCAAGGGGGACGGGACAGGACAAATCAGCCCCAGCATTTT. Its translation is CASSQGGRDRTNQPQHF.

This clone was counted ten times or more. The CDR3 DNA is TGTGCCTGGAGTCTTCAGGGGTCCGGGGAGCTGTTTTTT. It is translated as CAWSLQGSGELFF. The V and J genes are TRBV30 and TRBJ2-2, with D maybe TRBD1 (6 bases). Trimming pared 2 bases from V and 6 bases from J, leaving 10 bases between. CDR1 GTSNPN and CDR2 SVGIG come from the germline V gene (reference sequence). This CDR3 is built from 13 residues. The whole variable domain, remainder taken from reference TRBV30 and TRBJ2-2, is SQTIHQWPATLVQPVGSPLSLECTVEGTSNPNLYWYRQAAGRGLQLLFYSVGIGQISSEVPQNLSASRPQDRQFILSSKKLLLSDSGFYLCAWSLQGSGELFFGEGSRLTVL.

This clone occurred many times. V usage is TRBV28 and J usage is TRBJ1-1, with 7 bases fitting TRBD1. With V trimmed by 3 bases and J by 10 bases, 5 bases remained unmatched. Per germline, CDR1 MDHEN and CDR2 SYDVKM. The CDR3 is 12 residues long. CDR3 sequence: CASSFRGGTAFF. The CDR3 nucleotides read TGTGCCAGCAGTTTCCGAGGGGGCACAGCTTTCTTT.

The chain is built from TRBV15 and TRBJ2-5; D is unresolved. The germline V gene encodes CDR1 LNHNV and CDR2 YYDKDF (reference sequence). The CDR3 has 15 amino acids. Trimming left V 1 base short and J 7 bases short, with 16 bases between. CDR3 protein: CATSRALGPVGTQYF. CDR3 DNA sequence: TGTGCCACCAGCAGAGCGTTGGGCCCAGTGGGGACCCAGTACTTC.

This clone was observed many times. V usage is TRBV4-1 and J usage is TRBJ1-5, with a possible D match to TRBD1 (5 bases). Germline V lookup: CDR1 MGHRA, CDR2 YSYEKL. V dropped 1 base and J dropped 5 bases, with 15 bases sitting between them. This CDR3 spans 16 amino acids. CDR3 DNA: TGCGCCAGCAGCCAAGGGGGGGGGAGAGGGGATCAGCCCCAGCATTTT. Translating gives CASSQGGGRGDQPQHF.

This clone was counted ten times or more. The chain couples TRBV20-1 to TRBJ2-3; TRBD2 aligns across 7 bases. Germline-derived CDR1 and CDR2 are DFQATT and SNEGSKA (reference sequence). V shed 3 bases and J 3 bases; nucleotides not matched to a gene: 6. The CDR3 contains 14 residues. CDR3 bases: TGCAGTGCTAGTGGCCTAGCGGTGACAGATACGCAGTATTTT. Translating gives CSASGLAVTDTQYF.

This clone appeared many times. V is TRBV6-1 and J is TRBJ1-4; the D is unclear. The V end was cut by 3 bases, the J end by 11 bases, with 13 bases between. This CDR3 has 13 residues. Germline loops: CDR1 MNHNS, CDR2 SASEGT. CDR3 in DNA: TGTGCCAGCAGTGACGACGGTTTTGGGAAACTGTTTTTT. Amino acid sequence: CASSDDGFGKLFF.

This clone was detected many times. The CDR3 region is CSAREGYGVLNTEAFF. The CDR3 bases are TGCAGTGCTAGAGAAGGTTACGGGGTCCTGAACACTGAAGCTTTCTTT. This chain connects TRBV20-1 to TRBJ1-1; D ambiguous. V was pared by 0 bases and J by 0 bases, with 14 bases between. Per germline, CDR1 DFQATT and CDR2 SNEGSKA (reference sequence). This CDR3 has 16 amino acids.

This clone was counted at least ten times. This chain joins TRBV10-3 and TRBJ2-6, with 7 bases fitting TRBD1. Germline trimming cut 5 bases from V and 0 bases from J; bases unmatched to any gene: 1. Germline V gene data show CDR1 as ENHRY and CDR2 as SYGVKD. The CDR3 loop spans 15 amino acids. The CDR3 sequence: CAISRTGSGANVLTF. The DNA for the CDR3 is TGTGCCATCAGTCGGACAGGCTCTGGGGCCAACGTCCTGACTTTC.

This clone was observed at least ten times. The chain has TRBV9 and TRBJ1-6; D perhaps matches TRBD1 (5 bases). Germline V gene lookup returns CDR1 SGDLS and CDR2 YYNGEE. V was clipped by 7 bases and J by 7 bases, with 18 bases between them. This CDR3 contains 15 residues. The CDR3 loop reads CASGEEGRKNSPLHF. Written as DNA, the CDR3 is TGTGCCAGCGGAGAGGAGGGACGGAAAAATTCACCCCTCCACTTT.

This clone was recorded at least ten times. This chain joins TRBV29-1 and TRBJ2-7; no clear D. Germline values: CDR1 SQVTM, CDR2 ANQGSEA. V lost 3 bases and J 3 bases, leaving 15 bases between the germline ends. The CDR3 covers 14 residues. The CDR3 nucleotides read TGCAGCGTTGAGAAACCAGGAAGGGACTACGAGCAGTACTTC. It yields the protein CSVEKPGRDYEQYF.

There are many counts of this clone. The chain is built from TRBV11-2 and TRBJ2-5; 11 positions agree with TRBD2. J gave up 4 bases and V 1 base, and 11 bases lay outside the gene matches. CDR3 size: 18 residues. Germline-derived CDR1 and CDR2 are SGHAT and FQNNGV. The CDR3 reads CASSLGLSGGAWRETQYF. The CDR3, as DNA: TGTGCCAGCAGCTTAGGTCTTAGCGGGGGGGCCTGGAGAGAGACCCAGTACTTC.

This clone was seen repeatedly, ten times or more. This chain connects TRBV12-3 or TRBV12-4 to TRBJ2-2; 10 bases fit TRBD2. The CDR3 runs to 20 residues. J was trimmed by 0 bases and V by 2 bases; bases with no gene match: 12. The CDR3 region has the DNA TGTGCCAGCAGTTTACGCGCCGGTCTAGCGGGAGTTTCGAACACCGGGGAGCTGTTTTTT. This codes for CASSLRAGLAGVSNTGELFF.

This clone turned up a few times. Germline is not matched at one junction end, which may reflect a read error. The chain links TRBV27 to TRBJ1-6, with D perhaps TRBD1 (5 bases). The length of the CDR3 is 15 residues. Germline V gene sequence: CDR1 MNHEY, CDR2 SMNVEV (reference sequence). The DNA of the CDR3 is TGTACCAGCAGTCCAACCGACAGCCCGAATTCACCCTTCCACTTT. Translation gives CTSSPTDSPNSPFHF.

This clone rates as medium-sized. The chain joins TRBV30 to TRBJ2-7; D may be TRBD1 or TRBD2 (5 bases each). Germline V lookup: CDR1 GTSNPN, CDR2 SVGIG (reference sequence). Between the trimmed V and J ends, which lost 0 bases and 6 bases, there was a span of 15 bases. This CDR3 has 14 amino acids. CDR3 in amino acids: CAWSVEGVGPEQYF. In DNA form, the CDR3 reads TGTGCCTGGAGTGTAGAGGGAGTGGGACCCGAGCAGTACTTC.

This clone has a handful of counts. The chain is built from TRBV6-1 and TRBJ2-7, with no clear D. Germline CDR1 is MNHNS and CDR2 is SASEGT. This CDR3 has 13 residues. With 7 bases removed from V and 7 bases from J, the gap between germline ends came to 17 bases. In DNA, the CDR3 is TGTGCCAGCACCTCTTACCTCGGGCTGGAGCAGTACTTC. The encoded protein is CASTSYLGLEQYF.

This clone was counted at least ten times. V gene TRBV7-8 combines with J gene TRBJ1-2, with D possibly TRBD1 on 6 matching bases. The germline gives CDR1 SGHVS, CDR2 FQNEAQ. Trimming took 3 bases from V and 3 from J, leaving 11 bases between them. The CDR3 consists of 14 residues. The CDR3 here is CASSFGGGDYGYTF. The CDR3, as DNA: TGTGCCAGCAGCTTCGGAGGGGGTGACTATGGCTACACCTTC.

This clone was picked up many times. CDR3 residues: CASSLANELRWVEQYF. The CDR3 DNA reads TGCGCCAGCAGCTTGGCCAACGAGCTTAGATGGGTCGAGCAGTACTTC. The chain combines TRBV5-1 with TRBJ2-7; D not resolved. The germline CDR1 and CDR2 sequences are SGHRS and YFSETQ. Trimming took off 0 bases at V and 6 bases at J, with 19 bases between the two ends. This CDR3 has 16 residues.

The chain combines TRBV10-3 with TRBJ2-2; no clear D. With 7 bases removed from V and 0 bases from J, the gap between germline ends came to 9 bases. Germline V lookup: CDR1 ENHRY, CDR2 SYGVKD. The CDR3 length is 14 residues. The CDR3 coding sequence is TGTGCCATCATTCTAGATTCGAACACCGGGGAGCTGTTTTTT. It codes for CAIILDSNTGELFF.

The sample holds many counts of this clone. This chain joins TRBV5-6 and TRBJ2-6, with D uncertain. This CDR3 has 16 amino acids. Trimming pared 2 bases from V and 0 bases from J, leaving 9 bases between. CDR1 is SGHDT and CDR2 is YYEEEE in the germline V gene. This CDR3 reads CASSFSVSSGANVLTF. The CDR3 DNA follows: TGTGCCAGCAGCTTCAGCGTCTCCTCTGGGGCCAACGTCCTGACTTTC.

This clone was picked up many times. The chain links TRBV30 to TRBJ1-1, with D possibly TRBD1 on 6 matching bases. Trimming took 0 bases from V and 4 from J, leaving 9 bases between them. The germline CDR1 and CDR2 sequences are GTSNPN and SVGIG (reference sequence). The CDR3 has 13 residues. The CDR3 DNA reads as TGTGCCTGGAGTGTAGGGGGGGGCACTGAAGCTTTCTTT. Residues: CAWSVGGGTEAFF.

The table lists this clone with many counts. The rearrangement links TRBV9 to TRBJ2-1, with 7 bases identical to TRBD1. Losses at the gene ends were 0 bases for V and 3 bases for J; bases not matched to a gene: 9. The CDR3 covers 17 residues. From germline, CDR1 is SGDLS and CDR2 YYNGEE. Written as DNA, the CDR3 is TGTGCCAGCAGCGTAGGAGCTCGGACAGGCGTCTACAATGAGCAGTTCTTC. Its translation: CASSVGARTGVYNEQFF.

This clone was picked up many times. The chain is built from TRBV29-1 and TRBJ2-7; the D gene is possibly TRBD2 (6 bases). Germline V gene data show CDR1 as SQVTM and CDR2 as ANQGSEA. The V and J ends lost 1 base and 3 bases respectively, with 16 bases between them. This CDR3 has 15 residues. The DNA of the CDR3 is TGCAGCGTTGAAGGGGGCGGAGGGACCGGCTACGAGCAGTACTTC. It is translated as CSVEGGGGTGYEQYF.

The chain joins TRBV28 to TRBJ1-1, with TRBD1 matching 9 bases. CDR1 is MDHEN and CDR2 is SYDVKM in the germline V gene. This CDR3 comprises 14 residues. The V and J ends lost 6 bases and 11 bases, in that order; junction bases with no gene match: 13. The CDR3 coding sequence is TGTGCCAGCAGATTTAGGAATCGACAGGGGGTCGCTTTCTTT. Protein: CASRFRNRQGVAFF.

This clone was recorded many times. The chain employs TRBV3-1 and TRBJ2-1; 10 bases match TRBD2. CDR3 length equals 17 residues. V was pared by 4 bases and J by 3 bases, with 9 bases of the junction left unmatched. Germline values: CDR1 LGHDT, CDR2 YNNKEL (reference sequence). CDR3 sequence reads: CASSPLGAGGIYNEQFF. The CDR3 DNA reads TGTGCCAGCAGCCCCCTAGGAGCGGGGGGGATCTACAATGAGCAGTTCTTC.

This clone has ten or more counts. The chain's CDR3 is CASSIEKYQPQHF. CDR3 sequence (DNA): TGTGCCAGTAGTATTGAAAAATATCAGCCCCAGCATTTT. The chain combines TRBV19 with TRBJ1-5, with D unclear. Germline-derived CDR1 and CDR2 are LNHDA and SQIVND (reference sequence). The CDR3 consists of 13 residues. Trimming removed 3 bases at V and 5 bases at J, with 8 bases between.

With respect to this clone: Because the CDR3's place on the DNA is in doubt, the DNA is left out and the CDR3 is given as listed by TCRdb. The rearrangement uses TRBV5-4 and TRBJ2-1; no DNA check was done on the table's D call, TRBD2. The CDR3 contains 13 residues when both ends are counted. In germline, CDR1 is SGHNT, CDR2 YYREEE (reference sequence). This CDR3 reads CASSFGGGSPGFF.

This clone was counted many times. The CDR3 spells CASSPVGETQYF. The CDR3 coding sequence is TGTGCCAGCAGCCCCGTGGGGGAGACCCAGTACTTC. The chain combines TRBV9 with TRBJ2-5; D is uncertain. V was clipped by 4 bases and J by 5 bases, with 9 bases between them. The CDR3 covers 12 residues. In germline, CDR1 is SGDLS, CDR2 YYNGEE.